This T cell receptor beta chain was documented in a study of blood T cell repertoires in COVID-19. Study at large: Material from acute and convalescent COVID-19 was sourced from the United States, Italy and Spain. From T cells, B-cell-depleted T cells, or PBMCs came the material, which was cDNA or gDNA.

About this clone itself: Other DNA sequences in the same sample also yield this CDR3.

Patients at the Seattle site were enrolled during active infection and followed longitudinally. CDR1 MNHEY and CDR2 SVGAGI come from the germline V gene. This CDR3 comprises 14 residues. V was clipped by 4 bases and J by 9 bases; unmatched bases: 2. Produced via immunoSEQ multiplex PCR; TCRdb's table is partial and in-frame only. The sample yields about 420,000 clones, over 85% seen once. This TCR derives from a young man with COVID-19, enrolled during active disease. Sequenced input: peripheral blood. This chain uses TRBV6-5 with TRBJ1-6; TRBD1 matches at 11 bases. For the CDR3, the DNA is TGTGCCAGCAGTTCCGGGACAGGGGGTTCACCCCTCCACTTT. Its protein product is CASSSGTGGSPLHF.